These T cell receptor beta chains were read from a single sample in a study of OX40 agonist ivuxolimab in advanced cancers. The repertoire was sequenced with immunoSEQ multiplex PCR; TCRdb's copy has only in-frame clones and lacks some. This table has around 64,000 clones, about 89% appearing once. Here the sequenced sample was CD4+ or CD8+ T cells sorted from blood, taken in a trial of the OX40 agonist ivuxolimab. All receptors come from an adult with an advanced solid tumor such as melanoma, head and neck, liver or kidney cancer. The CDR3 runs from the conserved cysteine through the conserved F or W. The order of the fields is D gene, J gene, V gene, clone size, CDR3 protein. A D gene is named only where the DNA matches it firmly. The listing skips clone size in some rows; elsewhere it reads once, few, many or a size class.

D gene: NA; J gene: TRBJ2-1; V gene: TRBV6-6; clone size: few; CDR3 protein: CASRRGGNEQFF
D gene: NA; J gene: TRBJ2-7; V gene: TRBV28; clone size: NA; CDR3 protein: CASSPWTSAGDYEQYF
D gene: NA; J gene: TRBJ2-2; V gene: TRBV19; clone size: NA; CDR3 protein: CASSSWTFLNTGELFF
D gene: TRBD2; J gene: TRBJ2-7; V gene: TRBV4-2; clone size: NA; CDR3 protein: CASSQGLAGGSYEQYF
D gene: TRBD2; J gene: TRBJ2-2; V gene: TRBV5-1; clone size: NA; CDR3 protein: CASSFSGNGGELFF
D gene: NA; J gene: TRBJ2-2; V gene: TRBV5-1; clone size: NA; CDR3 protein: CASSLAGTTGELFF
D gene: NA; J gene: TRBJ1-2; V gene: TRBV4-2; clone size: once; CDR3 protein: CASSQERVSSYGYTF
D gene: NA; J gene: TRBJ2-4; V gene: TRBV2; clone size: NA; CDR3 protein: CASRAETGRAKNIQYF
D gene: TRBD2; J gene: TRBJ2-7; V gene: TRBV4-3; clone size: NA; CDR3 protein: CASSQDSGTIDYEQYF
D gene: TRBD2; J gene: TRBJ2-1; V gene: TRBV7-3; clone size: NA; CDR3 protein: CASSLGAGVDEQFF
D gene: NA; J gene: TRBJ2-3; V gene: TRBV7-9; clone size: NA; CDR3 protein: CASSLGAEAPQYF
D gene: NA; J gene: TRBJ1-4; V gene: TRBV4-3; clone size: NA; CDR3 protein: CASSQDRRGDEKLFF
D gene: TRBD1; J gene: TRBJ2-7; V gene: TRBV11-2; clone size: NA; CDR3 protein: CASSSGTGALSSYEQYF
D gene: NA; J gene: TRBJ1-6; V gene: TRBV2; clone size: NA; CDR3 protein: CASSDDSGVRSPLHF
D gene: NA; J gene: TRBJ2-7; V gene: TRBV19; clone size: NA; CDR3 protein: CASTISGTGTYEQYF
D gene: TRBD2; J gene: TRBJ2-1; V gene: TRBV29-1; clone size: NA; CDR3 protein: CSVEWREYNEQFF
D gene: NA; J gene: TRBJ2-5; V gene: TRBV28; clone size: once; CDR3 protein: CASSPGQLQETQYF
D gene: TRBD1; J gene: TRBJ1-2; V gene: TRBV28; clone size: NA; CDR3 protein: CASSPGQGERRGYTF
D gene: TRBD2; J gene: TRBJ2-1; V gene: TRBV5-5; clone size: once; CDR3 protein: CASSRGRVGPGNEQFF
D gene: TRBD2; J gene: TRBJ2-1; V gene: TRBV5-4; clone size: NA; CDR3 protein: CASSIAGEQFF
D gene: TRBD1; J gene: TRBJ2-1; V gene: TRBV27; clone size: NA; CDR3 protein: CASSTGQGYNEQFF
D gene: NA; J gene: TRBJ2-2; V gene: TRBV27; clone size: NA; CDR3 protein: CASMGLNTGELFF
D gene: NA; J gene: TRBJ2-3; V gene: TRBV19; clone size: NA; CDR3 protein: CASSMGFPSTDTQYF
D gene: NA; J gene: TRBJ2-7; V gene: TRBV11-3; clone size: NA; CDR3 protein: CASSSRDATYEQYF
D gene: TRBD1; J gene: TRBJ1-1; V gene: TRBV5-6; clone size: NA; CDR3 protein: CASSLGRGQTEAFF
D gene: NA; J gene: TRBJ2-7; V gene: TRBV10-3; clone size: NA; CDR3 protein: CAGRTDGYEQYF
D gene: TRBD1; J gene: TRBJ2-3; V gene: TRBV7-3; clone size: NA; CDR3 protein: CASSLRQGADTQYF
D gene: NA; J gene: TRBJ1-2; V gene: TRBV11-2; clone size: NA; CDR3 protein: CASSLNPTSGYGYTF
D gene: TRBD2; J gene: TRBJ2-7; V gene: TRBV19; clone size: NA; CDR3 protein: CASTQDGRASYEQYF
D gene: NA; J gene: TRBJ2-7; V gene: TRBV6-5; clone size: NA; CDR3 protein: CASRSPYEQYF
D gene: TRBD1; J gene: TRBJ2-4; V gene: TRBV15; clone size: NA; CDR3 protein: CATSRDLSIGTVAKNIQYF
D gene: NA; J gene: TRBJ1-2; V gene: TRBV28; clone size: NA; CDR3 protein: CASSWTYEGTNYGYTF
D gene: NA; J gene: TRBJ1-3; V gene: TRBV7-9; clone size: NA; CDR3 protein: CASSPNPTRVGGNTIYF
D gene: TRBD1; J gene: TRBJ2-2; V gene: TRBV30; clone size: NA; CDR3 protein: CAWGGPGQWLDRVWTGELFF
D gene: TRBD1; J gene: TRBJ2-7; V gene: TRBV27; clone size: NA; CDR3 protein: CASSFRDRTYEQYF
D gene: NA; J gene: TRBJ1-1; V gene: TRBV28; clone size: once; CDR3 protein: CASSSTANTEAFF
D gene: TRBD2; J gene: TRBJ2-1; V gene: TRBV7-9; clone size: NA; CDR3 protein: CASSLGGLAGDNEQFF
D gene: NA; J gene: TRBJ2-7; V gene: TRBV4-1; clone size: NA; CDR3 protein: CASSQEPGEQYF
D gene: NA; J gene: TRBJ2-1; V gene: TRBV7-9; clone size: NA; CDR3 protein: CASSLALSEQFF
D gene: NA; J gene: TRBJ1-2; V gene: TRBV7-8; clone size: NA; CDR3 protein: CASGLLGVRGYTF
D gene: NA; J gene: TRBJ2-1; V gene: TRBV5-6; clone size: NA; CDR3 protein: CASSDLGLATNEEQFF
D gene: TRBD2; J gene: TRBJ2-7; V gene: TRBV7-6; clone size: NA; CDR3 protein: CASSGEGQRAAYEQYF
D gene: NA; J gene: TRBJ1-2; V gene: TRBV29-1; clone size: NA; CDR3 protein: CSGGGEQSFAMVEQSGGYTF
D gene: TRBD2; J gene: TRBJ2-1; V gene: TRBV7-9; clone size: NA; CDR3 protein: CASSLALPSGSSYNEQFF
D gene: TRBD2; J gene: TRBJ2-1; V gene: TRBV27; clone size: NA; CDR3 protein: CASSFTRGLGEQFF
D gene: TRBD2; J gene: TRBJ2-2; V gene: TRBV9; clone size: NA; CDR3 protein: CASRREGRTGELFF
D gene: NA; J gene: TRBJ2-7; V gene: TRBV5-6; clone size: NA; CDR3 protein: CASSLVFGAYEQYF
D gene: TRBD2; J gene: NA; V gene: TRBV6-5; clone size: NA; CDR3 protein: CASSYSVSGRYEQYF
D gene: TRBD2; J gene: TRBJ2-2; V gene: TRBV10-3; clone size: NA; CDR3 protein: CAISESGREVANTGELFF
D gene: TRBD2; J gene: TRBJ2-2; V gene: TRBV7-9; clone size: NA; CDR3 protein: CASSPLTSGRASIAGELFF
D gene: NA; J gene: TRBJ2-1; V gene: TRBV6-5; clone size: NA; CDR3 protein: CASSYAGIGNEQFF
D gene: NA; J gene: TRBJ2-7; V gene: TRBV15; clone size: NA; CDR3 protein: CATSRDRDTGYEQYF
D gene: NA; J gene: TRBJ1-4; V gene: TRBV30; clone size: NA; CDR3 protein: CAWSIDRRNEKLFF